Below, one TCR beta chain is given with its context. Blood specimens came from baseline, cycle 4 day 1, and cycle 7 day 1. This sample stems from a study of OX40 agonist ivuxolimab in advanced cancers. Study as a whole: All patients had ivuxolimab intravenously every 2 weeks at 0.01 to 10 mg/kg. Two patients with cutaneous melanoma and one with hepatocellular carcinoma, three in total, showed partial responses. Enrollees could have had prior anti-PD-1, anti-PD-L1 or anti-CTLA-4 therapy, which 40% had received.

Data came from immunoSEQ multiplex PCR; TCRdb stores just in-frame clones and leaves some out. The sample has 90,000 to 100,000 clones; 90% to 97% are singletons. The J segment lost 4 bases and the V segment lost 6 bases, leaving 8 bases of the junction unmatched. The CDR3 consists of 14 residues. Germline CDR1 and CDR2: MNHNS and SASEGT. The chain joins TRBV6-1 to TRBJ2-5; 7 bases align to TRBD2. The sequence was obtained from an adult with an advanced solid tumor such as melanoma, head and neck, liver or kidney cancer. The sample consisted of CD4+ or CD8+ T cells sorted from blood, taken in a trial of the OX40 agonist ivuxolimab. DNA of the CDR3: TGTGCCAGCAGACAGAGCGGGGTGTCAGAGACCCAGTACTTC. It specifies CASRQSGVSETQYF.